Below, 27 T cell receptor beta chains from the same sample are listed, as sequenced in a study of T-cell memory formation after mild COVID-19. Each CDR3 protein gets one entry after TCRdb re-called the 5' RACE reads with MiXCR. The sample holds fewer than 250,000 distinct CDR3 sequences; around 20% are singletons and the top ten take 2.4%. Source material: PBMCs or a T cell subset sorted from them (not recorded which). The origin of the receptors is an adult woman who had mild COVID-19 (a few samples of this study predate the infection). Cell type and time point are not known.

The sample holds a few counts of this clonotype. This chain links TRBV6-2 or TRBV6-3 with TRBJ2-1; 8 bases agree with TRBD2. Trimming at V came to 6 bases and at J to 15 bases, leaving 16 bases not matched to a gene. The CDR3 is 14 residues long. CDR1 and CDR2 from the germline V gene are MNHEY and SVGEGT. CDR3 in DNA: TGTGCCAGCAGAGCCGGACTAGCCTTCCCCCATGGGTTCTTC. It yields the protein CASRAGLAFPHGFF.

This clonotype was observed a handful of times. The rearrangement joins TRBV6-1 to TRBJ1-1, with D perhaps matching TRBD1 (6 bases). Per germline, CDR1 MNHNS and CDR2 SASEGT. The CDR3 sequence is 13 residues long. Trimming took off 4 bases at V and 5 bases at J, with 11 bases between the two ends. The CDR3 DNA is TGTGCCAGCAGTGTACTAAGGGGGACTGAAGCTTTCTTT. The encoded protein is CASSVLRGTEAFF.

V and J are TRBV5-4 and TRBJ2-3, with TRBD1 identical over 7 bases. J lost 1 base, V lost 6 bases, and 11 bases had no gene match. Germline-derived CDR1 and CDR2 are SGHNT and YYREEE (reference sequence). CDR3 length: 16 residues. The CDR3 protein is CASTPGGGQGTDTQYF. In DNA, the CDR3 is TGTGCCAGCACTCCTGGGGGTGGACAGGGCACAGATACGCAGTATTTT.

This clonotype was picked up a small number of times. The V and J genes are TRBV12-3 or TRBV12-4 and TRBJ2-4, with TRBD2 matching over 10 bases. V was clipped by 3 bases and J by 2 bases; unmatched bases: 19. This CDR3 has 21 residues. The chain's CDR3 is CASSFRGGAASGSFPKNIQYF. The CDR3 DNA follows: TGTGCCAGCAGTTTCAGGGGCGGGGCGGCTAGCGGGAGTTTTCCCAAAAACATTCAGTACTTC.

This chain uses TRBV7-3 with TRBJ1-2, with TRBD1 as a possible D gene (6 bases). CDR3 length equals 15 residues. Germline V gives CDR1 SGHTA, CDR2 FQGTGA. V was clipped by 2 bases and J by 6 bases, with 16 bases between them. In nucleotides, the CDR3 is TGTGCCAGCAGCTTAGCCGGACAGCCCTCGGATGGCTACACCTTC. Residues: CASSLAGQPSDGYTF.

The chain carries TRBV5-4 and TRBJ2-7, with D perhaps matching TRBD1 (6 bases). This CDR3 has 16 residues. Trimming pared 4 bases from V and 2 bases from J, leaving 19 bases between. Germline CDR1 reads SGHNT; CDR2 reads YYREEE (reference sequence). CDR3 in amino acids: CASSQRTDHTAYEQYF. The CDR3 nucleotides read TGTGCCAGCAGCCAAAGGACAGACCACACCGCCTACGAGCAGTACTTC.

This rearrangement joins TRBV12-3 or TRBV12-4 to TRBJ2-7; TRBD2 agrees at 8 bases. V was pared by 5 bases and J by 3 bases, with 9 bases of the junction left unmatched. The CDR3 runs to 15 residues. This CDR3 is CASSPAGTSLYEQYF. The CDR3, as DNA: TGTGCCAGCAGTCCAGCCGGGACTAGTCTCTACGAGCAGTACTTC.

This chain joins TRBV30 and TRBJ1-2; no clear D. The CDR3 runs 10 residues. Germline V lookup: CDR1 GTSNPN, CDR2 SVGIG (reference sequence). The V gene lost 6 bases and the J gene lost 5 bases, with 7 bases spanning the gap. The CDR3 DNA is TGTGCCTGCAGAAGATATGGCTACACCTTC. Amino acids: CACRRYGYTF. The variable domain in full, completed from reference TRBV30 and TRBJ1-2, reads SQTIHQWPATLVQPVGSPLSLECTVEGTSNPNLYWYRQAAGRGLQLLFYSVGIGQISSEVPQNLSASRPQDRQFILSSKKLLLSDSGFYLCACRRYGYTFGSGTRLTVV.

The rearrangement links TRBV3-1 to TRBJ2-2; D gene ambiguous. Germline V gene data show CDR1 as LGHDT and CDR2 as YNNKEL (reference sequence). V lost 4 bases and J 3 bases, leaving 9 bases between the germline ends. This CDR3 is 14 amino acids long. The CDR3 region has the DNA TGTGCCAGCAGCCGGTACCGGGACACCGGGGAGCTGTTTTTT. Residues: CASSRYRDTGELFF.

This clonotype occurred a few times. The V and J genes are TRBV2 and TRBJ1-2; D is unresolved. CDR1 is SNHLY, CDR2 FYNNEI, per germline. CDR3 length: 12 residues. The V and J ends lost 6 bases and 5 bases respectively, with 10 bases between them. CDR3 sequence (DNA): TGTGCCAGCAGCGACGAGGGATATGGCTACACCTTC. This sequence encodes CASSDEGYGYTF.

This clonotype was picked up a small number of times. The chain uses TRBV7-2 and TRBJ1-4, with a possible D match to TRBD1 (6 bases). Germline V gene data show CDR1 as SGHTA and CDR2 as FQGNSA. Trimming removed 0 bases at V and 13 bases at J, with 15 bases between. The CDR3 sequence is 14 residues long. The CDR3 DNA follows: TGTGCCAGCAGCTTAGCCTGGGGGGACACGGGACTGTTTTTT. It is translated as CASSLAWGDTGLFF.

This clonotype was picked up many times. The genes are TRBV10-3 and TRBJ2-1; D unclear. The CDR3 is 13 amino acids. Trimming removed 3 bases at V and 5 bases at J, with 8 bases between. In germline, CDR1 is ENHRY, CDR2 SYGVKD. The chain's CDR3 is CAISDGRNNEQFF. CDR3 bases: TGTGCCATCAGTGATGGGCGAAACAATGAGCAGTTCTTC.

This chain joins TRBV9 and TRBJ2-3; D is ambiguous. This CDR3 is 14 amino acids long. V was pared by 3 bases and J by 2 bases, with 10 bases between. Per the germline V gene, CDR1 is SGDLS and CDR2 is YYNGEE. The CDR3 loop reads CASSDRHNTDTQYF. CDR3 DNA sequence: TGTGCCAGCAGCGACCGACACAACACAGATACGCAGTATTTT. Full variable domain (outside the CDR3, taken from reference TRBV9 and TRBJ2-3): DSGVTQTPKHLITATGQRVTLRCSPRSGDLSVYWYQQSLDQGLQFLIQYYNGEERAKGNILERFSAQQFPDLHSELNLSSLELGDSALYFCASSDRHNTDTQYFGPGTRLTVL.

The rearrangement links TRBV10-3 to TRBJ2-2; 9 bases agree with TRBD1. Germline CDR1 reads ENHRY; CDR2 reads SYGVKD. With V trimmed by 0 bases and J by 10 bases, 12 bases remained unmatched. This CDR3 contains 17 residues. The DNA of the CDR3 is TGTGCCATCAGTGAGTCTACCGGGACAGGGACGCACGTGGAGCTGTTTTTT. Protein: CAISESTGTGTHVELFF.

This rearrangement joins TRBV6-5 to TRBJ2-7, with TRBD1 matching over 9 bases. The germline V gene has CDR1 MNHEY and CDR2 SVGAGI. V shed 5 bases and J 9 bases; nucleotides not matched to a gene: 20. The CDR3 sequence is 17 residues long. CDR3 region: CASSKGGTGTGSFLQYF. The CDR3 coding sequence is TGTGCCAGCAGTAAGGGGGGTACCGGGACAGGGTCTTTTTTGCAGTACTTC.

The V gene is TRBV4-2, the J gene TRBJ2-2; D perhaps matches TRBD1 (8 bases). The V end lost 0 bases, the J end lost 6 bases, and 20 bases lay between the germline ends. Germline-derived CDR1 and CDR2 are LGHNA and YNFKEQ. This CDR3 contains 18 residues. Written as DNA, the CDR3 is TGTGCCAGCAGCCAAGAATTGACTGTCACAGGGGGGGCCGGGGAGCTGTTTTTT. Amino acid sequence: CASSQELTVTGGAGELFF.

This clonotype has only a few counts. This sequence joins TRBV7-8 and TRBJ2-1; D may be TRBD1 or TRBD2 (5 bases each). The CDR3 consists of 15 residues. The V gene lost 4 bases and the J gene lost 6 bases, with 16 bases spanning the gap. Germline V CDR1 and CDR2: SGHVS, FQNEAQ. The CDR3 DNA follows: TGTGCCAGCAGCTCCTCCTTCCCAGGGACCAATGAGCAGTTCTTC. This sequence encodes CASSSSFPGTNEQFF.

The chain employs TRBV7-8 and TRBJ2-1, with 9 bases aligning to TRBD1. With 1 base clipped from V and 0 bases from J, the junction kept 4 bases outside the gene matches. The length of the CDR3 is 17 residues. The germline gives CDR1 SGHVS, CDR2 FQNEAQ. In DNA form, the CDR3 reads TGTGCCAGCAGCTTAGTTGGGACAGGGAGCTCCTACAATGAGCAGTTCTTC. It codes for CASSLVGTGSSYNEQFF. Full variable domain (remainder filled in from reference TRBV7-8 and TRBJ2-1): GAGVSQSPRYKVAKRGQDVALRCDPISGHVSLFWYQQALGQGPEFLTYFQNEAQLDKSGLPSDRFFAERPEGSVSTLKIQRTQQEDSAVYLCASSLVGTGSSYNEQFFGPGTRLTVL.

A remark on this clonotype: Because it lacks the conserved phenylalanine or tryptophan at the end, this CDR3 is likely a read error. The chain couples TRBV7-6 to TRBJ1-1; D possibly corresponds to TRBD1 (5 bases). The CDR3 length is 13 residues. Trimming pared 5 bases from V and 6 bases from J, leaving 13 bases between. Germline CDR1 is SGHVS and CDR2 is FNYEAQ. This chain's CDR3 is CASSIRVMAEAFS. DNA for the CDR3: TGTGCCAGCAGCATCAGGGTTATGGCTGAAGCTTTCTCT.

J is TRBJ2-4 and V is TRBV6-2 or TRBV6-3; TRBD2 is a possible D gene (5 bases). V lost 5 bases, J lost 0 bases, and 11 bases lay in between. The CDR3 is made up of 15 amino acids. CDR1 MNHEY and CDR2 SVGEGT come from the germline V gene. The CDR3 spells CASSTEGTAKNIQYF. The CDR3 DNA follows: TGTGCCAGCAGTACCGAGGGTACAGCCAAAAACATTCAGTACTTC.

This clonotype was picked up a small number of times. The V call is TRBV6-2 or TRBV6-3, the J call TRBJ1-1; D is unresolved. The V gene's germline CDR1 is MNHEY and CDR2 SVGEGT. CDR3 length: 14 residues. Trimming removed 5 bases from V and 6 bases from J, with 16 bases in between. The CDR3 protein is CASSHRDGWAEAFF. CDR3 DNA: TGTGCCAGCAGTCACCGGGATGGTTGGGCTGAAGCTTTCTTT.

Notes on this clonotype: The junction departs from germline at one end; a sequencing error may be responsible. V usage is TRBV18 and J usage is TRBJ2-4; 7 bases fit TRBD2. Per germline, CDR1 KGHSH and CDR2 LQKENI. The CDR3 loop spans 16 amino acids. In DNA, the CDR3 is TGTGCCAGTTCACCAGTGGCGGGAGTGATCAAAAACATTAAGTACTTC. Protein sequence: CASSPVAGVIKNIKYF.

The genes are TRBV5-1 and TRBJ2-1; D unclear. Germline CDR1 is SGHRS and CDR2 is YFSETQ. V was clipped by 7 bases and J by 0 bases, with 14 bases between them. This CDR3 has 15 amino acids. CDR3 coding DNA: TGCGCCAGCTGCCGGGCTCAGAGCTCCTACAATGAGCAGTTCTTC. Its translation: CASCRAQSSYNEQFF.

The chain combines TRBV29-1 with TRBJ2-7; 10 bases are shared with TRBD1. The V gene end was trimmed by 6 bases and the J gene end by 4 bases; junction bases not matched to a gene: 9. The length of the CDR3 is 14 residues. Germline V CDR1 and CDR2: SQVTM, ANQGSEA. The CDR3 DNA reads TGCAGCGTCGACGTGCCGGGACAGGGGTACGAGCAGTACTTC. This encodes CSVDVPGQGYEQYF.

CDR3 bases: TGTGCCAGCAGCTTAAGGGGGACTTATCAGCCCCAGCATTTT. It yields the protein CASSLRGTYQPQHF. This chain uses TRBV7-2 with TRBJ1-5; tentative D call: TRBD1 (6 bases). V was clipped by 2 bases and J by 5 bases, with 10 bases between them. CDR1 SGHTA and CDR2 FQGNSA come from the germline V gene. This CDR3 has 14 residues. The full variable domain, with the rest looked up from reference TRBV7-2 and TRBJ1-5, is GAGVSQSPSNKVTEKGKDVELRCDPISGHTALYWYRQSLGQGLEFLIYFQGNSAPDKSGLPSDRFSAERTGGSVSTLTIQRTQQEDSAVYLCASSLRGTYQPQHFGDGTRLSIL.

Here the CDR3 reads CAWAGQAYNEQFF. The CDR3 nucleotides are TGTGCCTGGGCCGGACAGGCCTACAATGAGCAGTTCTTC. V gene TRBV30 combines with J gene TRBJ2-1, with 7 bases lining up with TRBD1. This CDR3 has 13 residues. Germline CDR1 and CDR2: GTSNPN and SVGIG (reference sequence). Trimming cost V 5 bases and J 2 bases; bases outside gene matches: 3.

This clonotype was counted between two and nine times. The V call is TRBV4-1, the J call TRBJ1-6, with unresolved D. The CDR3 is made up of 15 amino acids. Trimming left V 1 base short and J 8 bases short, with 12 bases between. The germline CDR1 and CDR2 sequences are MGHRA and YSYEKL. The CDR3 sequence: CASSQVRLLYSPLHF. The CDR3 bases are TGCGCCAGCAGCCAAGTCAGGCTACTGTATTCACCCCTCCACTTT.